This T cell receptor (beta chain) was retrieved from a study of T cells in Graves' hyperthyroidism and ophthalmopathy. Study-level results: Appearing also in blood were most of the thyroid clonotypes expanded above 0.001.

This clonotype was counted many times. Its antigen is unidentified. Exclusion followed for patients with uncontrolled infection, other autoimmune disease, pregnancy or lactation. Per germline, CDR1 KGHDR and CDR2 SFDVKD. The CDR3 runs to 13 residues. Trimming shortened V by 9 bases and J by 8 bases, and 18 bases separated the two germline ends. Amplification of TCR beta CDR3 regions was performed using RNA transcripts as template. Primed by the HTBI set, a first-round RT-PCR was run on the TCR CDR3. TCRdb called the multiplex PCR reads again in MiXCR, with one record for every CDR3 protein. Of hundreds of thousands of distinct CDR3 sequences in the sample, roughly 25% were seen once.

The chain links TRBV24-1 to TRBJ1-1; TRBD1 might be the D (5 bases). Specimen: blood. This clonotype was obtained from a woman under 40 with Graves' ophthalmopathy. The CDR3 bases are TGTGCCACCTCAGGCCCGGACAAGAGAGAAGCTTTCTTT. Its translation: CATSGPDKREAFF.